This T cell receptor beta chain was recovered during a study of cytomegalovirus exposure and HLA in healthy donors (dated by TCRdb to between 2016 and 2019). Broadly, across the study: An earlier analysis of some 600 of the donors reported 276 Gb of sequence data and 90 million to 120 million unique TCR beta sequences obtained from approximately 180 million T cells. An early release covering roughly 580 HLA-typed donors comprised about 320 gigabases of sequencing data and roughly 85 million unique TCR sequences. The genetic ancestry cluster associated with self-reported Caucasian donors included around 76% of the 300 to 400 genotyped donors. The aim of the study was to test whether cataloging public T cell receptors could identify signatures of past pathogen exposure. Using immunosequencing, the study profiled T cell repertoires from approximately 700 subjects and related those repertoires to cytomegalovirus serostatus. Along with the roughly 700-subject first cohort, a separate validation cohort of over 90 different subjects was used. To predict cytomegalovirus infection status, the study brought together high-throughput TCR immunosequencing, statistical association of individual TCRs with disease status, and machine learning. A later analysis re-analyzed previously published TCR beta repertoires from 650 to 800 donors and added high-resolution HLA genotyping to study TCR occurrence patterns. Rather than using new phenotypic data, the later analysis identified candidate immune exposures from TCR beta sequences and from how often those sequences occurred across donors. To decide whether each TCR beta V gene segment behaved as functional or pseudogenic, an earlier analysis of some 540 of the donors relied on high-throughput TCR beta sequencing. Alongside the repertoire data, information on donor age, sex, ethnicity and CMV serostatus was compiled. In a later genetic analysis, genome-wide SNP genotypes for about three fifths of the 666 donors were used, and that subset was treated as a discovery cohort. Every repertoire in the discovery cohort had been generated on one and the same sequencing platform. HLA typing included class I and class II loci at four-digit resolution. The number of typed donors differed by locus: about 620-640 for A, B, C, DRB1 and DQB1; some 500 for DQA1; about 600 for DPA1; and 400 to 480 for DPB1. Roughly five DR-DQ haplotypes were treated as single units for association and clustering because of strong linkage in the cohort. Across about 380 genotyped donors of the cohort, an average of approximately 220,000 unique TCR beta nucleotide sequences per donor were sequenced, and roughly 17% of those sequences were non-productive. Points the paper makes about the study in general: A total of fewer than 200 TCR beta chains were listed by the study as associated with cytomegalovirus. Across donors, most TCR sequences were observed very rarely, whereas some public TCRs were present in many individuals. Only TCR beta chains were sequenced in this cohort, and the absence of alpha or paired-chain data limited detectable features. Presence/absence analyses assumed roughly uniform sequencing depth across donors, an assumption that may not hold. Three of the identified cytomegalovirus-associated TCR beta chains were confirmed in vitro to be specific for cytomegalovirus antigens. A cluster of highly shared sequence variants was judged likely to represent a technical artifact of the sequencing pipeline. A further reported finding was that TCR beta sequences accurately predicted the HLA-A and HLA-B alleles for most subjects in the first cohort. For the cohort, immune exposure information was limited to CMV serostatus. Compared with equally common non-associated chains, HLA-associated TCR beta chains in a later analysis were more clonally expanded and had lower generation probabilities. Correlated functional status among segregating V segments might be attributable to linkage disequilibrium, but an unknown experimental factor could not be ruled out. A later analysis found that most CMV-associated TCR beta chains appeared HLA-restricted, with HLA associations seemingly driven largely by CMV exposure. A later genetic analysis associated a missense DCLRE1C variant with V-gene and J-gene trimming of TCR beta chains, and an independent cohort replicated the association. According to the authors, the approach could potentially be generalized to other disease states and immunological phenotypes. According to a later analysis, parvovirus B19, influenza, CMV and Epstein-Barr virus appeared linked to several top co-occurrence clusters. Some IMGT-functional V segments, including TRBV6-2 and TRBV6-3, could not be told apart with the 87-base-pair reads, so those segments were excluded. In an earlier analysis of roughly 560 of the donors, most TCR beta V segments were observed in productive rearrangements about 87% or about 30% of the time, broadly matching IMGT annotations. Because counts were too low, more than 15 rarely observed V segments, including chromosome 9 orphons, were excluded from the earlier analysis of several hundred of the donors. Cytomegalovirus status was reported to be diagnosed by the classifier with high specificity and sensitivity in both the original and validation cohorts. HLA typing was unavailable for some donors at each locus, so association tests used only the typed subset. At a false discovery rate of 0.05, a later analysis linked 16,951 TCR beta sequences to specific HLA alleles. According to a later analysis, TCR association rates differed among HLA loci, with DRB1 alleles showing the most associated TCRs and HLA-C alleles showing the fewest. When HLA alleles, especially DR and DQ, strongly co-occurred, TCR associations were difficult to assign to individual alleles. A later genetic analysis reported fewer N-insertions in productive TCRs among donors in an Asian-associated ancestry cluster than the approximately 700-donor mean.

A remark on this clone: Its antigen remains undetermined. Per-base quality was not reported, and no clone a single base away is much larger than it.

The cohort was made up of about 670 healthy bone marrow donors. Cohort members were all nominally healthy when sampled, although unrecorded immune exposures were likely present. The donor tested CMV seropositive and was one of the 289 seropositive cohort members. A peripheral blood sample was collected from each donor, and TCR beta sequencing was performed on peripheral blood mononuclear cells. The Qiagen DNeasy Blood Extraction Kit was used to extract genomic DNA from the blood cell samples. Preparation of the library involved the immunoSEQ multiplex PCR assay. For the multiplex PCR, a mixture combining 60 forward primers for TCR Vbeta segments and 13 reverse primers for TCR Jbeta segments was used. A multiplex PCR assay on genomic DNA amplified the CDR3 region of rearranged TCR beta genes. The amplified TCR beta libraries were sequenced on the Illumina HiSeq System as 87-base-pair reads. The authors processed their data as follows. A later analysis tallied around 87 million unique TCR beta chains across the 650 to 750 repertoires, and approximately 9.9 million of those chains were shared by two or more donors. Raw reads were error-corrected and collapsed into unique sequences with a nearest-neighbor algorithm that merged closely related sequences to remove PCR and sequencing errors. To assign V, D and J gene segments, CDR3 sequences were aligned to IMGT reference sequences. Each retained sequence needed at least a six-nucleotide match to both a V gene segment and a J gene segment. A rearrangement counted as productive if the CDR3 had no stop codons and remained in frame with V and J, and every other rearrangement counted as non-productive. CDR3 was defined according to IMGT convention as the region running from the second conserved V-encoded cysteine to the conserved J-encoded phenylalanine. Sequences without an unambiguous match to a single V gene segment were excluded from the earlier analysis of about 640 of the donors. An earlier analysis of around 600 of the donors classified V segments as functional when productive rearrangements were above 56.7% and as segregating when the standard deviation between donors was above 5%. A statistical classification framework was built to diagnose cytomegalovirus status from the catalog of TCR beta chain sequences. V and J gene assignment, in a later analysis, came from comparing TCR nucleotide sequences with IMGT/GENE-DB human TR gene sequences. A later analysis assigned CDR3 sequences and most-parsimonious VDJ recombination scenarios with the TCRdist pipeline. In a later analysis, each TCR beta chain was defined by its CDR3 amino acid sequence together with its V-gene family, and reads lacking a unique V-gene family were excluded. A later analysis removed 550 to 700 highly shared, low-generation-probability nucleotide sequences to deal with suspected cross-contamination and a sequencing artifact. A later analysis calculated a clonal expansion index for each public chain from normalized within-repertoire ranks of inferred template counts. In a later analysis, generation probabilities were computed using a VDJ recombination model fitted to out-of-frame rearrangements, and the results were checked against IGoR. A later analysis scored TCR-TCR, TCR-HLA and TCR-CMV co-occurrence with hypergeometric tests, applying a repertoire-size bias correction to TCR pairs. False discovery rates were estimated in a later analysis by permuting HLA or CMV assignments 20 times. In a later analysis, co-occurring TCRs were grouped using DBSCAN, and TCRdist sequence similarity was added for clustering within HLA-allele-positive subsets. For co-occurrence clustering, repertoires with fewer than 30,000 or more than 120,000 public chains were excluded, along with several repertoires with anomalous nucleotide sharing. TCRdb re-hosts the immuneACCESS table, in-frame sequences only. Its copies lack some clones; in the studies checked, an unresolved V gene accounts for under half of them, and the cause for the rest is not known. D and trimming were read from the DNA, whereas the V and J calls and clone size are those reported in that table. The sample has about 99,000 clones on record, roughly 72% of them singletons. The ten largest clones represent approximately 5% of the sample.

The germline V gene gives CDR1 as SGHAT and CDR2 as FQNNGV. The V end gives up 4 bases and the J end 7 bases, leaving 2 bases in the junction not matched to a gene. Counted from cysteine to phenylalanine, this CDR3 has 13 amino acids. Only CDR3 DNA is held: 39 bases, read in frame from base 1. This clonotype was obtained from a woman aged 18-29 years in good health and CMV-seropositive. The receptor chain draws on TRBV11-2 and TRBJ2-7, with 12 junctional bases fitting TRBD2. Material for sequencing was PBMCs. This receptor carries the CDR3 CASSSGLAGEQYF. The DNA reads TGTGCCAGCAGCTCAGGACTAGCGGGAGAGCAGTACTTC.